The entry below gives a single T cell receptor (beta chain) sequence along with its context. Its antigen is as yet unknown. The sample belongs to a study of T cell repertoires in cytomegalovirus infection. Study information: The study used recently identified HLA-C-restricted and well-studied HLA-B-restricted CMV epitopes. It was the public TCR beta signatures that indicated both CMV infection and matching HLA type.

The CDR3 has 14 amino acids. Trimming cost V 0 bases and J 7 bases, with 13 bases left between them. Germline V gene data show CDR1 as DFQATT and CDR2 as SNEGSKA (reference sequence). TCRdb re-derived calls from the reads in MiXCR, one entry per CDR3 protein. The sample contains around 800,000 distinct CDR3 sequences, roughly 33% of which appear only once. Study results and caveats: Ex vivo, HLA-C-restricted CMV-specific TCR beta clonotypes prevailed over the rest of the response. CMV carriers with the relevant HLA were identified by cumulative public TCR beta family frequency.

The receptor's source is a human donor in good health (CMV status not recorded). Some clones in this sample may be carry-over from other donors' samples. The rearrangement joins TRBV20-1 to TRBJ2-1; no reliable D call. The specimen comprised cultured CD8+ T cells from PBMCs, sampled from culture after CMV antigen stimulation. The chain's CDR3 is CSARDEVLVNEQFF. DNA for the CDR3: TGCAGTGCTAGAGATGAGGTGCTGGTAAATGAGCAGTTCTTC.